A single sample gave rise to the 5 T cell receptor beta chains below, sequenced in a study of T cells in localized non-small cell lung cancer. The repertoire was sequenced with immunoSEQ multiplex PCR; TCRdb's copy has only in-frame clones and lacks some. The sample gives under 30,000 clones, less than 95% of which show up once; about 7.1% is in the top ten. This specimen was peripheral blood, taken before any cancer treatment. All receptors derive from a woman aged 40-75 years with stage I lung adenocarcinoma.

The chain employs TRBV28 and TRBJ2-7; 8 bases match TRBD1. CDR3 length equals 13 residues. V gave up 2 bases and J gave up 6 bases; unmatched junction bases: 3. Per germline, CDR1 MDHEN and CDR2 SYDVKM. The DNA of the CDR3 is TGTGCCAGCAGTTTAGGGACAGGTTCCGAGCAGTACTTC. Encoded protein: CASSLGTGSEQYF. Full variable domain (outside the CDR3, taken from reference TRBV28 and TRBJ2-7): DVKVTQSSRYLVKRTGEKVFLECVQDMDHENMFWYRQDPGLGLRLIYFSYDVKMKEKGDIPEGYSVSREKKERFSLILESASTNQTSMYLCASSLGTGSEQYFGPGTRLTVT.

This clone was detected once. The gene calls are TRBV28 and TRBJ1-2, with TRBD1 as a possible D gene (5 bases). This CDR3 spans 15 amino acids. V gave up 3 bases and J gave up 2 bases, with 13 bases separating them. Germline assignment: CDR1 MDHEN and CDR2 SYDVKM. The CDR3: CASSFGQGSNYGYTF. In DNA form, the CDR3 reads TGTGCCAGCAGTTTTGGGCAGGGAAGCAACTATGGCTACACCTTC.

The genes are TRBV30 and TRBJ1-4, with D unclear. CDR1 is GTSNPN and CDR2 is SVGIG in the germline V gene (reference sequence). V lost 2 bases and J 2 bases, leaving 6 bases between the germline ends. The CDR3 runs to 13 residues. CDR3 sequence reads: CAWSMGTNEKLFF. CDR3 sequence (DNA): TGTGCCTGGAGTATGGGTACTAATGAAAAACTGTTTTTT.

The V call is TRBV5-6, the J call TRBJ1-2, with D possibly being TRBD1 (6 bases). There are 13 residues in the CDR3. Germline V gene lookup returns CDR1 SGHDT and CDR2 YYEEEE. The V end was cut by 3 bases, the J end by 2 bases, with 8 bases between. The DNA of the CDR3 is TGTGCCAGCAGCTCACAGGGCAACTATGGCTACACCTTC. Its protein is CASSSQGNYGYTF. The whole variable domain, filled in from reference TRBV5-6 and TRBJ1-2, reads DAGVTQSPTHLIKTRGQQVTLRCSPKSGHDTVSWYQQALGQGPQFIFQYYEEEERQRGNFPDRFSGHQFPNYSSELNVNALLLGDSALYLCASSSQGNYGYTFGSGTRLTVV.

The gene calls are TRBV5-6 and TRBJ1-1; D not resolved. Deletions cut 0 bases from V and 8 bases from J, with 11 bases between. Germline-derived CDR1 and CDR2 are SGHDT and YYEEEE. CDR3 size: 13 residues. The CDR3 is CASSLGEAAEAFF. In DNA, the CDR3 is TGTGCCAGCAGCTTGGGGGAGGCGGCCGAAGCTTTCTTT.